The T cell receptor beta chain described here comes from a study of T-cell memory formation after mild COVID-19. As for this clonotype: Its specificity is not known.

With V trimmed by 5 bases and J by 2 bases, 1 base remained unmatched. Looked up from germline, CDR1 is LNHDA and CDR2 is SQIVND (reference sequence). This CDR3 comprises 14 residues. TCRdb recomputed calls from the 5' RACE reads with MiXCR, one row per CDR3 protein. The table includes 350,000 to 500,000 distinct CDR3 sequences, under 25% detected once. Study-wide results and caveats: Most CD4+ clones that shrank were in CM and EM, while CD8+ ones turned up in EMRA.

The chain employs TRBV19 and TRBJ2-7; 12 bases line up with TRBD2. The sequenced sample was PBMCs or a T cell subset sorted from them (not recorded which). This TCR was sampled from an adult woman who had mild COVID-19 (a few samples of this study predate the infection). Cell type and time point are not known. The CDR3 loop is CASSWTSGTYEQYF. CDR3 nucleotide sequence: TGTGCCAGTAGTTGGACTAGCGGGACCTACGAGCAGTACTTC.